This T cell receptor beta chain was profiled in a study of human versus mouse CDR3 diversity and MHC coevolution. Repertoires were generated with immunoSEQ multiplex PCR, while TCRdb's copy carries only in-frame clones and drops some. There are more than 60,000 clones in the sample; 85% to 95% occur only once, and about 0.14% lies in the top ten. Trimming cost V 6 bases and J 6 bases, with 9 bases left between them. The length of the CDR3 is 12 residues. Germline CDR1 MNHEY, CDR2 SVGAGI. This chain connects TRBV6-5 to TRBJ2-1, with unresolved D. The sequence derives from a person aged 30-70 years in good health. Sequencing was done on a sample of naive CD4+ T cells from blood. Described subset: CD45RO-negative CD62L-positive naive CD4 T cells. The CDR3 is CASSRLPNEQFF. As DNA, the CDR3 is TGTGCCAGCAGCCGGTTACCCAATGAGCAGTTCTTC.